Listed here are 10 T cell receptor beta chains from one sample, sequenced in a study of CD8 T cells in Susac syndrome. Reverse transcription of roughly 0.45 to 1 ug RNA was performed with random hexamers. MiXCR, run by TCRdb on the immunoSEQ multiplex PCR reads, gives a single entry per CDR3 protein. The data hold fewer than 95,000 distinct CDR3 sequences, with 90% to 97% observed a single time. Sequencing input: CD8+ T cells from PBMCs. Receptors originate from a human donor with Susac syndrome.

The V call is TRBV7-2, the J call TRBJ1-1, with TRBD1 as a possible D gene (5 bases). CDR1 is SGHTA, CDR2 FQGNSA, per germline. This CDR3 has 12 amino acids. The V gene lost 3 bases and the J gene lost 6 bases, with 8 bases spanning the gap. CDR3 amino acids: CASSFGTAEAFF. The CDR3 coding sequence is TGTGCCAGCAGCTTCGGGACGGCTGAAGCTTTCTTT. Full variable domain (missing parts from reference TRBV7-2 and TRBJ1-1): GAGVSQSPSNKVTEKGKDVELRCDPISGHTALYWYRQSLGQGLEFLIYFQGNSAPDKSGLPSDRFSAERTGGSVSTLTIQRTQQEDSAVYLCASSFGTAEAFFGQGTRLTVV.

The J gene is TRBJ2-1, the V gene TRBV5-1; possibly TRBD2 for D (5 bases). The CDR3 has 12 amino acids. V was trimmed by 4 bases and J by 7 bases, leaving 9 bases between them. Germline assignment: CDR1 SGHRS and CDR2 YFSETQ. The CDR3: CASSLDLNEQFF. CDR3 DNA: TGCGCCAGCAGCCTGGACTTGAATGAGCAGTTCTTC.

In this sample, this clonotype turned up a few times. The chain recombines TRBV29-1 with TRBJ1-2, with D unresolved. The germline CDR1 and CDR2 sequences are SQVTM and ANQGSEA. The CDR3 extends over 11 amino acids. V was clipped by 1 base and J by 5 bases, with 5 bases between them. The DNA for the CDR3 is TGCAGCGTTGAAGTAAGATATGGCTACACCTTC. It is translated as CSVEVRYGYTF.

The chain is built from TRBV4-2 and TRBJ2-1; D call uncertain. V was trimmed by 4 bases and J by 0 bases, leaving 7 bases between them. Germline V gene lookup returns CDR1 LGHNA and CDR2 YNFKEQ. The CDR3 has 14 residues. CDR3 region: CASSPASSYNEQFF. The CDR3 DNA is TGTGCCAGCAGCCCGGCGAGCTCCTACAATGAGCAGTTCTTC.

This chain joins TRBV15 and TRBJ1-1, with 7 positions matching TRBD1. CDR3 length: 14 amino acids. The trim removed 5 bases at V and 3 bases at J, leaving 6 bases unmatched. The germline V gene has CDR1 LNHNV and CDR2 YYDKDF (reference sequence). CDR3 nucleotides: TGTGCCACCAGCCCCCGGGACAGCTACACTGAAGCTTTCTTT. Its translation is CATSPRDSYTEAFF.

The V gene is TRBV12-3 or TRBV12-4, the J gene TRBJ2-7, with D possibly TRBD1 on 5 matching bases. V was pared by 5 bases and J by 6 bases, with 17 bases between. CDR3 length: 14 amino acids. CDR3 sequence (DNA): TGTGCCAGCAGTCTTACCCCGAGTAGGGGCGAGCAGTACTTC. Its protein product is CASSLTPSRGEQYF.

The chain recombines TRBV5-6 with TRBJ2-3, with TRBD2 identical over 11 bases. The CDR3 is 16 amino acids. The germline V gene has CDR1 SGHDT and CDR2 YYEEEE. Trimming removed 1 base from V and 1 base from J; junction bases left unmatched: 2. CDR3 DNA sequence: TGTGCCAGCAGCTTGACACTAGCGGGGGGCACAGATACGCAGTATTTT. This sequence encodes CASSLTLAGGTDTQYF.

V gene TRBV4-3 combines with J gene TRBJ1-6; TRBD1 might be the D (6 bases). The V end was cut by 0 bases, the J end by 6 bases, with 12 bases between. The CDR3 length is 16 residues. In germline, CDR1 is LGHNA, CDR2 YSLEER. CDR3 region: CASSQDLDRFNSPLHF. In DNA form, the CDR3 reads TGCGCCAGCAGCCAAGATTTGGACAGATTTAATTCACCCCTCCACTTT.

CDR3 coding DNA: TGTGCCACCAGCAGAGATTTAGGGGGGACTGAAGCTTTCTTT. This codes for CATSRDLGGTEAFF. V is TRBV15 and J is TRBJ1-1; tentatively, D is TRBD1 (6 bases). Germline CDR1 and CDR2: LNHNV and YYDKDF (reference sequence). Trimming cost V 0 bases and J 5 bases, with 10 bases left between them. The CDR3 totals 14 residues.

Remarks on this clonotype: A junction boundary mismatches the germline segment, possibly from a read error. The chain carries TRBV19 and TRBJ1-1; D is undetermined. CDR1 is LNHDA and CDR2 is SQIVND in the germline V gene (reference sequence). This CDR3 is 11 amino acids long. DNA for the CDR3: TGTGCCAGTAGTATGACGACTGCAGCTTTCTTT. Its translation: CASSMTTAAFF.